Below, 5 T cell receptor beta chains from the same sample are listed, as sequenced in a study of T cells after somatic rescue of genetic block. Here immunoSEQ multiplex PCR was the method, and the copy in TCRdb shows in-frame clones only, minus some. Among some 74,000 clones listed, approximately 91% were seen once. The sample taken for sequencing was peripheral blood mononuclear cells (PBMCs). These receptors were taken from a man aged 25-40 years.

The rearrangement joins TRBV15 to TRBJ1-1; 8 nucleotides align to TRBD1. Looked up from germline, CDR1 is LNHNV and CDR2 is YYDKDF (reference sequence). The CDR3 sequence is 14 residues long. The V and J ends lost 5 bases and 6 bases, in that order; junction bases with no gene match: 8. Here the CDR3 reads CATSGHRGAAEAFF. The CDR3 nucleotides read TGTGCCACCAGCGGACACAGGGGGGCGGCTGAAGCTTTCTTT.

The chain has TRBV27 and TRBJ2-2; 7 nucleotides match TRBD2. The CDR3 length is 15 residues. From germline, CDR1 is MNHEY and CDR2 SMNVEV (reference sequence). Trimming removed 4 bases from V and 3 bases from J; junction bases left unmatched: 5. The CDR3 loop is CASSSGTTHTGELFF. The CDR3 coding sequence is TGTGCCAGCAGTTCCGGGACTACCCACACCGGGGAGCTGTTTTTT.

The gene calls are TRBV7-2 and TRBJ2-5, with 12 bases that match TRBD2. The CDR3 has 18 residues. Germline loops: CDR1 SGHTA, CDR2 FQGNSA. J lost 2 bases, V lost 1 base, and 8 bases had no gene match. CDR3 amino acids: CASSLGASGGVGQETQYF. DNA of the CDR3: TGTGCCAGCAGCTTAGGGGCTAGCGGGGGGGTCGGGCAAGAGACCCAGTACTTC.

The chain couples TRBV10-3 to TRBJ2-5; D is unresolved. Germline V gene data show CDR1 as ENHRY and CDR2 as SYGVKD. The CDR3 runs 13 residues. V dropped 3 bases and J dropped 5 bases, with 10 bases sitting between them. CDR3 DNA: TGTGCCATCAGTGATCTCAGGATGGAGACCCAGTACTTC. Residues: CAISDLRMETQYF.

V usage is TRBV11-2 and J usage is TRBJ2-5; 9 bases are shared with TRBD1. The V and J ends lost 5 bases and 1 base, in that order; junction bases with no gene match: 5. Germline V gene lookup returns CDR1 SGHAT and CDR2 FQNNGV. The CDR3 is 15 amino acids. For the CDR3, the DNA is TGTGCCAGCAGCCTGACAGGGGGGATCCAAGAGACCCAGTACTTC. Protein product: CASSLTGGIQETQYF.